This passage covers 27 T cell receptor beta chains from one sample sequenced in a study of Ad26.COV2.S vaccination and SARS-CoV-2 variants. Libraries were prepared by immunoSEQ multiplex PCR; TCRdb keeps only in-frame clonotypes and omits some of them. The table shows about 410,000 clones, with 88% occurring only once. Treatment defined: roughly 18 received Ad26.COV2.S at low or high dose, single or two shots; about five received placebo; per-sample allocation not given. Following the first vaccine or placebo injection, samples were taken on day 63. The sample in question was peripheral blood, obtained in a trial of Ad26.COV2.S vaccine versus placebo. All receptors derive from a person aged 18 to 65 who received the Ad26.COV2.S COVID-19 vaccine or a placebo.

The chain employs TRBV12-1 and TRBJ2-3; the D call of TRBD1 is as the table states it, not checked on the DNA. TRBV12-1 is classified as a pseudogene. This CDR3 has 17 amino acids. DNA of the CDR3: TGTGCCAGCAGCTTTGCGGGGGCCCGACCCACACTATATACGCAGTATTTT. Translation gives CASSFAGARPTLYTQYF.

The chain recombines TRBV5-5 with TRBJ2-7; 7 bases are shared with TRBD1. The CDR3 has 13 residues. The V gene end was trimmed by 3 bases and the J gene end by 4 bases; junction bases not matched to a gene: 4. Germline assignment: CDR1 SGHKS and CDR2 YYEKEE (reference sequence). The CDR3 protein is CASSSDRVYEQYF. CDR3 coding DNA: TGTGCCAGCAGCTCAGACAGGGTTTACGAGCAGTACTTC.

V is TRBV7-2 and J is TRBJ1-2, with D unresolved. V dropped 0 bases and J dropped 0 bases, with 8 bases sitting between them. CDR1 is SGHTA, CDR2 FQGNSA, per germline. This CDR3 contains 15 residues. The CDR3, as DNA: TGTGCCAGCAGCTTAGCGCGTGCGGCTAACTATGGCTACACCTTC. This codes for CASSLARAANYGYTF.

The V call is TRBV3-1 (or the pseudogene TRBV3-2), the J call TRBJ2-5, with a possible D match to TRBD1 (5 bases). Germline lookup yields CDR1 LGHDT and CDR2 YNNKEL (reference sequence). Trimming shortened V by 2 bases and J by 5 bases, and 9 bases separated the two germline ends. The CDR3 is 13 residues long. CDR3 in DNA: TGTGCCAGCAGCCAAAGGGGTCGTGAGACCCAGTACTTC. Encoded protein: CASSQRGRETQYF.

This clone came up once. The chain uses TRBV19 and TRBJ2-6; D gene uncertain. V lost 2 bases to trimming and J lost 2 bases, with 7 bases between them. Germline lookup yields CDR1 LNHDA and CDR2 SQIVND (reference sequence). The CDR3 spans 15 residues. The CDR3 DNA is TGTGCCAGTAGTATAAGAGGAGCTGGGGCCAACGTCCTGACTTTC. As protein: CASSIRGAGANVLTF.

This clone was recorded once. The V gene is TRBV2, the J gene TRBJ2-7; the match to TRBD2 covers 10 bases. V shed 4 bases, J shed 4 bases, and the junction held 4 bases outside the gene matches. The CDR3 has 14 residues. Germline V gene lookup returns CDR1 SNHLY and CDR2 FYNNEI. CDR3 nucleotide sequence: TGTGCCAGCAGTGGAATTAGCGGGGGGTACGAGCAGTACTTC. This sequence encodes CASSGISGGYEQYF. Filled out from reference TRBV2 and TRBJ2-7, the complete variable domain reads EPEVTQTPSHQVTQMGQEVILRCVPISNHLYFYWYRQILGQKVEFLVSFYNNEISEKSEIFDDQFSVERPDGSNFTLKIRSTKLEDSAMYFCASSGISGGYEQYFGPGTRLTVT.

The V call is TRBV9, the J call TRBJ2-5; 10 bases agree with TRBD2. The V gene end was trimmed by 5 bases and the J gene end by 1 base; junction bases not matched to a gene: 2. Germline CDR1 reads SGDLS; CDR2 reads YYNGEE. This CDR3 has 14 amino acids. The CDR3 DNA is TGTGCCAGCAGTTCTAGCGGGGGCCAAGAGACCCAGTACTTC. Translated: CASSSSGGQETQYF.

The V and J genes are TRBV10-3 and TRBJ1-1, with D unclear. V was trimmed by 7 bases and J by 7 bases, leaving 4 bases between them. CDR1 is ENHRY and CDR2 is SYGVKD in the germline V gene. CDR3 size: 9 residues. CDR3 protein: CAITGEAFF. CDR3 bases: TGTGCCATCACAGGTGAAGCTTTCTTT.

J is TRBJ2-5 and V is TRBV3-1 (or the pseudogene TRBV3-2); D possibly uses TRBD1 or TRBD2 (5 bases each). V lost 0 bases and J 8 bases, leaving 13 bases between the germline ends. The CDR3 loop spans 14 amino acids. Per germline, CDR1 LGHDT and CDR2 YNNKEL (reference sequence). The CDR3 DNA follows: TGTGCCAGCAGCCAAGATCCGGATGGGGGAACCCAGTACTTC. Translation gives CASSQDPDGGTQYF.

This chain uses TRBV9 with TRBJ1-3; 7 bases agree with TRBD1. Germline trimming cut 7 bases from V and 3 bases from J; bases unmatched to any gene: 10. The CDR3 spans 15 residues. CDR1 is SGDLS and CDR2 is YYNGEE in the germline V gene. The CDR3: CASATGESGGNTIYF. CDR3 DNA sequence: TGTGCCAGCGCTACAGGGGAGTCGGGTGGAAACACCATATATTTT.

The chain links TRBV5-1 to TRBJ1-1, with D maybe TRBD1 (6 bases). The CDR3 loop spans 12 amino acids. Germline assignment: CDR1 SGHRS and CDR2 YFSETQ. The V and J ends lost 2 bases and 8 bases respectively, with 10 bases between them. The CDR3 DNA sequence: TGCGCCAGCAGCTTTACAGGGACGGAAGCTTTCTTT. This gives the protein CASSFTGTEAFF.

V gene TRBV7-9 combines with J gene TRBJ1-1; no clear D. CDR3 length: 14 residues. The V gene's germline CDR1 is SEHNR and CDR2 FQNEAQ (reference sequence). V dropped 9 bases and J dropped 0 bases, with 14 bases sitting between them. The CDR3 DNA follows: TGTGCCAGACCCGGTGGCGGGTTGAACACTGAAGCTTTCTTT. It codes for CARPGGGLNTEAFF.

The rearrangement links TRBV29-1 to TRBJ2-1; 12 positions agree with TRBD2. Looked up from germline, CDR1 is SQVTM and CDR2 is ANQGSEA. J lost 8 bases, V lost 3 bases, and 11 bases had no gene match. The CDR3 is 16 residues long. The CDR3 spells CSVDRLAGGREDEQFF. DNA of the CDR3: TGCAGCGTTGACCGGCTAGCGGGGGGGCGCGAGGATGAGCAGTTCTTC.

This clone was counted a few times. The rearrangement uses TRBV11-2 and TRBJ1-5; 7 bases are shared with TRBD1. The J segment lost 12 bases and the V segment lost 0 bases, leaving 2 bases of the junction unmatched. The CDR3 extends over 12 amino acids. Germline V CDR1 and CDR2: SGHAT, FQNNGV. DNA for the CDR3: TGTGCCAGCAGCTTAGATGGACAGGACCAGCATTTT. This codes for CASSLDGQDQHF.

V and J are TRBV7-9 and TRBJ2-5; 8 bases align to TRBD2. CDR1 SEHNR and CDR2 FQNEAQ come from the germline V gene (reference sequence). The length of the CDR3 is 15 residues. The junction had 14 bases not matched to a gene; V was cut back by 10 bases and J by 4 bases. As DNA, the CDR3 is TGTGCCACCGGGAGCGGGGGCAAAGTGGGAGAGACCCAGTACTTC. This codes for CATGSGGKVGETQYF.

J is TRBJ1-3 and V is TRBV14; D gene unclear. Germline CDR1 SGHDN, CDR2 FVKESK. Deletions cut 0 bases from V and 4 bases from J, with 4 bases between. The CDR3 sequence is 13 residues long. This chain's CDR3 is CASSQERGNTIYF. CDR3 nucleotides: TGTGCCAGCAGCCAAGAACGGGGAAACACCATATATTTT.

The gene calls are TRBV2 and TRBJ2-3; D is unclear. Germline loops: CDR1 SNHLY, CDR2 FYNNEI. CDR3 length: 14 amino acids. Trimming removed 2 bases at V and 3 bases at J, with 9 bases between. The CDR3, as DNA: TGTGCCAGCAGTGAAAAGCCCGGGACAGATACGCAGTATTTT. This translates into CASSEKPGTDTQYF.

J is TRBJ2-7 and V is TRBV4-2; D unresolved. Trimming stripped 1 base from V and 3 bases from J, with 4 bases between. Germline CDR1 and CDR2: LGHNA and YNFKEQ. This CDR3 contains 12 residues. CDR3 region: CASSQVGYEQYF. The CDR3 DNA reads TGTGCCAGCAGCCAAGTGGGCTACGAGCAGTACTTC.

The chain joins TRBV30 to TRBJ1-2; D is uncertain. From germline, CDR1 is GTSNPN and CDR2 SVGIG (reference sequence). This CDR3 has 13 residues. With 3 bases removed from V and 4 bases from J, the gap between germline ends came to 12 bases. In DNA form, the CDR3 reads TGTGCCTGGAGGAGAGTGGGAACCTATGGCTACACCTTC. It translates to CAWRRVGTYGYTF.

The chain links TRBV13 to TRBJ2-1, with 9 positions matching TRBD2. Germline V CDR1 and CDR2: PRHDT, FYEKMQ (reference sequence). The junction had 9 bases not matched to a gene; V was cut back by 6 bases and J by 6 bases. The CDR3 length is 15 residues. The CDR3 loop is CASRSGGGALNEQFF. As DNA, the CDR3 is TGTGCCAGCAGGTCGGGCGGGGGGGCCCTCAATGAGCAGTTCTTC.

This chain joins TRBV6-6 and TRBJ1-2, with D possibly TRBD1 on 5 matching bases. The CDR3 is 15 amino acids. Germline V CDR1 and CDR2: MNHNY, SVGAGI (reference sequence). V gave up 4 bases and J gave up 4 bases, with 16 bases separating them. The CDR3 DNA sequence: TGTGCCAGCAGTTTCACCGGGACGGATACCTATGGCTACACCTTC. Amino acid sequence: CASSFTGTDTYGYTF.

The chain employs TRBV15 and TRBJ1-1; TRBD1 aligns across 10 bases. CDR3 size: 14 residues. J gave up 8 bases and V 5 bases, and 8 bases lay outside the gene matches. CDR1 is LNHNV and CDR2 is YYDKDF in the germline V gene (reference sequence). The CDR3 DNA is TGTGCCACCAGCGGGTACGGGACAGGGGCGGAAGCTTTCTTT. The encoded protein is CATSGYGTGAEAFF.

In the case of this clone: Other DNA sequences from this sample encode an identical CDR3 as well. The V and J genes are TRBV5-6 and TRBJ2-3; D is uncertain. V was trimmed by 4 bases and J by 5 bases, leaving 8 bases between them. Germline assignment: CDR1 SGHDT and CDR2 YYEEEE. The CDR3 is 12 amino acids. The CDR3 sequence is CASSLLRDTQYF. The CDR3 region has the DNA TGTGCCAGCAGCCTACTCAGAGATACGCAGTATTTT.

The chain carries TRBV18 and TRBJ1-3; possibly TRBD1 for D (5 bases). Looked up from germline, CDR1 is KGHSH and CDR2 is LQKENI. This CDR3 has 16 residues. V gave up 0 bases and J gave up 4 bases, with 13 bases separating them. CDR3 coding DNA: TGTGCCAGCTCACCACCGGGGCAGGCGTTGGGAAACACCATATATTTT. Translated, it gives CASSPPGQALGNTIYF.

J is TRBJ1-1 and V is TRBV2; 9 nucleotides agree with TRBD1. The CDR3 has 15 residues. CDR1 and CDR2 from the germline V gene are SNHLY and FYNNEI. Trimming took 4 bases from V and 3 from J; bases not matched to a gene: 6. CDR3 nucleotides: TGTGCCAGCAGTGGTTGGGACAGGGTGCACACTGAAGCTTTCTTT. Translating it yields CASSGWDRVHTEAFF.

The chain links TRBV10-3 to TRBJ2-7; D is perhaps TRBD2 (6 bases). Looked up from germline, CDR1 is ENHRY and CDR2 is SYGVKD. CDR3 length: 13 residues. With 9 bases removed from V and 6 bases from J, the gap between germline ends came to 18 bases. Here the CDR3 reads CAILAPGASEQYF. In nucleotides, the CDR3 is TGTGCCATTCTCGCCCCGGGAGCCTCCGAGCAGTACTTC.

The CDR3 region has the DNA TGTGCCAGCAGCTTCCAACAGGGGTTGAACACTGAAGCTTTCTTT. Its translation is CASSFQQGLNTEAFF. The chain is built from TRBV14 and TRBJ1-1; 7 positions agree with TRBD1. The V gene's germline CDR1 is SGHDN and CDR2 FVKESK. V lost 5 bases, J lost 0 bases, and 6 bases stayed unmatched. The CDR3 consists of 15 residues.